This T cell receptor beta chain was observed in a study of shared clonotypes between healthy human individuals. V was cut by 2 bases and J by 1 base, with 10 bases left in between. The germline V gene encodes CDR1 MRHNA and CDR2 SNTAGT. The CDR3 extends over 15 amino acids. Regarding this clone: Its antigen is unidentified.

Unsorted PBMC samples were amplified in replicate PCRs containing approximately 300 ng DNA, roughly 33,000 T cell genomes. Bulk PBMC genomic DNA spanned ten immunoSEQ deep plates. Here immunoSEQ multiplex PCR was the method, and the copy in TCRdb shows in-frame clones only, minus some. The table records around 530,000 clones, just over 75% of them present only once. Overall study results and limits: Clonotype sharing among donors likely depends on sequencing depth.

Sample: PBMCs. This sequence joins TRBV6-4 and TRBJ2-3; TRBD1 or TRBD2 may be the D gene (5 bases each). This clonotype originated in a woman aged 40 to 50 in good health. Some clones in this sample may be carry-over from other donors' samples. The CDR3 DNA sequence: TGTGCCAGCAGTGACGAGGGACGGGGCACAGATACGCAGTATTTT. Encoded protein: CASSDEGRGTDTQYF.